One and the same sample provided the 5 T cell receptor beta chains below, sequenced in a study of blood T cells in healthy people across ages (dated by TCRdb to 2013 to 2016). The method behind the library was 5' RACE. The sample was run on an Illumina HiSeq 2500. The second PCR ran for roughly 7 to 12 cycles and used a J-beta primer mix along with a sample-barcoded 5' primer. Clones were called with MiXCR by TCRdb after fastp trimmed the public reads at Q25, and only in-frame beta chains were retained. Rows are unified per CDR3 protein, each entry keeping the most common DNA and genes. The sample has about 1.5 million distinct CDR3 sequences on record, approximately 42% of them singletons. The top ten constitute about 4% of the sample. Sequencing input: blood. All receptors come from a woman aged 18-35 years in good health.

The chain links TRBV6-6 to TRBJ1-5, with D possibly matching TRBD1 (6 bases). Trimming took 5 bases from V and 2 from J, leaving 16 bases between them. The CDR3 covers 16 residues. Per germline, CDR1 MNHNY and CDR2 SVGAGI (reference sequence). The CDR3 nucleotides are TGTGCCAGCAGTCAACAGGGAGGCGATGGCAATCAGCCCCAGCATTTT. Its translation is CASSQQGGDGNQPQHF.

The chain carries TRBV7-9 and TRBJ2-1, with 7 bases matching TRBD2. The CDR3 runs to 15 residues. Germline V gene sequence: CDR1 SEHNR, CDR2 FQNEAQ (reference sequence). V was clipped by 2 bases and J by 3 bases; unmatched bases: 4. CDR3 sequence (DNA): TGTGCCAGCAGCTTAATGGGGGGGAACTACAATGAGCAGTTCTTC. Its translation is CASSLMGGNYNEQFF. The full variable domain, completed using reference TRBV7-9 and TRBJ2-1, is DTGVSQNPRHKITKRGQNVTFRCDPISEHNRLYWYRQTLGQGPEFLTYFQNEAQLEKSRLLSDRFSAERPKGSFSTLEIQRTEQGDSAMYLCASSLMGGNYNEQFFGPGTRLTVL.

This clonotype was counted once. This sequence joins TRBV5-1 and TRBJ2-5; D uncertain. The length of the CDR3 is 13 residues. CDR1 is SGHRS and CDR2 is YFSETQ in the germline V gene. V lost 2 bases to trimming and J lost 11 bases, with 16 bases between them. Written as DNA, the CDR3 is TGCGCCAGCAGCTTCGGCGGCGAAAATGAGCAGTACTTC. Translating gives CASSFGGENEQYF.

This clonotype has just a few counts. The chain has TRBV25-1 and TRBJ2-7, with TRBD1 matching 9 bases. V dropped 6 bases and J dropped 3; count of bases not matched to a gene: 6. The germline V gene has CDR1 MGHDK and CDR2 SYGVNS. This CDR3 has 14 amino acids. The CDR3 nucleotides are TGTGCCAGCAGGGCGGGGACAGGGATCTACGAGCAGTACTTC. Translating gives CASRAGTGIYEQYF.

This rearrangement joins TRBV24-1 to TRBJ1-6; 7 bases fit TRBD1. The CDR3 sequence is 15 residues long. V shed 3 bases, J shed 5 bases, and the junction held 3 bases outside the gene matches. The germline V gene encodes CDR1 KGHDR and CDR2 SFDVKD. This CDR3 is CATSDAGGDNSPLHF. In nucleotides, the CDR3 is TGTGCCACCAGTGATGCAGGGGGTGATAATTCACCCCTCCACTTT.